One sample yielded the 19 T cell receptor beta chains listed below, sequenced in a study of cytomegalovirus exposure and HLA in healthy donors (dated by TCRdb to about 2017). Receptor amplification or capture employed the immunoSEQ multiplex PCR assay. For the multiplex PCR, a mixture combining 60 forward primers for TCR Vbeta segments and 13 reverse primers for TCR Jbeta segments was used. TCRdb mirrors the immuneACCESS table, restricted to in-frame sequences. Some clones are absent from its copies; in checked studies, under half trace to an unresolved V gene, and the reason for the others is unknown. Recorded for this sample are some 270,000 clones; approximately 91% of them occurred a single time. The top ten clones comprise about 1.7% of the sample. The sample taken for sequencing was PBMCs. These receptors all come from a girl aged 2-10 years in good health and CMV-seronegative.

This clone was counted once. The chain employs TRBV6-1 and TRBJ2-4; perhaps TRBD1 as D (5 bases). Looked up from germline, CDR1 is MNHNS and CDR2 is SASEGT. CDR3 length: 16 amino acids. The V end lost 0 bases, the J end lost 0 bases, and 9 bases lay between the germline ends. CDR3 bases: TGTGCCAGCAGTGAAGCCAGGGTGGTAGCCAAAAACATTCAGTACTTC. Protein: CASSEARVVAKNIQYF.

The chain employs TRBV10-2 and TRBJ2-2; D is possibly TRBD2 (6 bases). The germline V and J ends were trimmed by 2 bases and 2 bases, with 12 bases remaining between them. This CDR3 has 16 amino acids. Per the germline V gene, CDR1 is WSHSY and CDR2 is SAAADI. The CDR3 nucleotides read TGCGCCAGCAGTGAGGCGCGGGGAGTCAACACCGGGGAGCTGTTTTTT. As protein: CASSEARGVNTGELFF.

V gene TRBV30 combines with J gene TRBJ2-1, with 8 bases identical to TRBD1. The CDR3 is 13 residues long. V gave up 4 bases and J gave up 6 bases; unmatched junction bases: 5. Germline CDR1 is GTSNPN and CDR2 is SVGIG (reference sequence). CDR3: CAWTGQGTNEQFF. In DNA form, the CDR3 reads TGTGCCTGGACCGGACAGGGCACCAATGAGCAGTTCTTC. Drawing the rest from reference TRBV30 and TRBJ2-1, the complete variable domain is SQTIHQWPATLVQPVGSPLSLECTVEGTSNPNLYWYRQAAGRGLQLLFYSVGIGQISSEVPQNLSASRPQDRQFILSSKKLLLSDSGFYLCAWTGQGTNEQFFGPGTRLTVL.

This sequence joins TRBV28 and TRBJ1-1; possible D gene TRBD1, 6 bases. CDR1 MDHEN and CDR2 SYDVKM come from the germline V gene. The CDR3 contains 13 residues. The V end lost 6 bases, the J end lost 11 bases, and 19 bases lay between the germline ends. The CDR3 nucleotides read TGTGCCAGCAGGTACCCCGGGGGGGCGCGGGCTTTCTTT. It encodes CASRYPGGARAFF.

V is TRBV30 and J is TRBJ2-5; 9 bases line up with TRBD1. V gave up 0 bases and J gave up 2 bases; unmatched junction bases: 4. Germline V gives CDR1 GTSNPN, CDR2 SVGIG (reference sequence). The CDR3 consists of 15 residues. The CDR3 nucleotides are TGTGCCTGGAGTGTCGACAGGGGGTTGCAAGAGACCCAGTACTTC. As protein: CAWSVDRGLQETQYF.

The V and J genes are TRBV11-2 and TRBJ1-6; tentatively, D is TRBD1 (5 bases). CDR1 and CDR2 from the germline V gene are SGHAT and FQNNGV. This CDR3 region has 13 residues. V was cut by 5 bases and J by 9 bases, with 11 bases left in between. The CDR3: CASSITQGSPLHF. The CDR3 DNA is TGTGCCAGCAGCATTACGCAGGGTTCACCCCTCCACTTT.

DNA of the CDR3: TGTGCCAGCAGCTTAAGACGAGAGACAGGGTTGGGAGGCTACACCTTC. Its translation is CASSLRRETGLGGYTF. The chain combines TRBV13 with TRBJ1-2; 7 nucleotides align to TRBD1. V shed 2 bases, J shed 8 bases, and the junction held 14 bases outside the gene matches. This CDR3 is 16 amino acids long. Germline V CDR1 and CDR2: PRHDT, FYEKMQ (reference sequence).

This sequence joins TRBV19 and TRBJ2-1; TRBD2 matches at 8 bases. J gave up 1 base and V 5 bases, and 10 bases lay outside the gene matches. The CDR3 runs 17 residues. Germline V gene lookup returns CDR1 LNHDA and CDR2 SQIVND (reference sequence). CDR3 coding DNA: TGTGCCAGTAGTTCCCAGCGGGAGAAAATGTCCTACAATGAGCAGTTCTTC. It encodes CASSSQREKMSYNEQFF.

J is TRBJ1-2 and V is TRBV7-8; D is undetermined. The CDR3 loop spans 17 amino acids. CDR1 and CDR2 from the germline V gene are SGHVS and FQNEAQ. Trimming pared 1 base from V and 1 base from J, leaving 16 bases between. The CDR3 DNA follows: TGTGCCAGCAGCTTAGGTTCGTCACAAAGGAGTAACTATGGCTACACCTTC. Protein: CASSLGSSQRSNYGYTF.

J is TRBJ2-5 and V is TRBV6-5, with D tentatively TRBD2 (6 bases). This CDR3 has 13 amino acids. The germline gives CDR1 MNHEY, CDR2 SVGAGI. Between the trimmed V and J ends, which lost 6 bases and 5 bases, there was a span of 13 bases. CDR3 residues: CASRLGLKETQYF. CDR3 DNA sequence: TGTGCCAGCAGGCTCGGACTAAAGGAGACCCAGTACTTC.

This sequence joins TRBV27 and TRBJ2-7; TRBD2 matches at 12 bases. The germline CDR1 and CDR2 sequences are MNHEY and SMNVEV (reference sequence). This CDR3 contains 15 residues. Trimming at V came to 6 bases and at J to 6 bases, leaving 9 bases not matched to a gene. CDR3 amino acids: CASSPWTSGMIEQYF. The CDR3 bases are TGTGCCAGCAGCCCTTGGACTAGCGGGATGATCGAGCAGTACTTC.

The chain couples TRBV5-4 to TRBJ2-7, with D possibly being TRBD1 (5 bases). Germline assignment: CDR1 SGHNT and CDR2 YYREEE (reference sequence). This CDR3 contains 12 residues. Trimming cost V 0 bases and J 5 bases, with 6 bases left between them. The CDR3 here is CASSLARDEQYF. CDR3 sequence (DNA): TGTGCCAGCAGCTTGGCCAGGGACGAGCAGTACTTC.

The chain has TRBV7-8 and TRBJ1-1; 9 bases are a match to TRBD1. J gave up 4 bases and V 2 bases, and 2 bases lay outside the gene matches. The CDR3 contains 14 residues. CDR1 SGHVS and CDR2 FQNEAQ come from the germline V gene. The CDR3 nucleotides read TGTGCCAGCAGCTTACAACAGGGGGCCACTGAAGCTTTCTTT. Translating gives CASSLQQGATEAFF.

This chain joins TRBV2 and TRBJ2-1, with 8 bases aligning to TRBD2. Losses at the gene ends were 3 bases for V and 9 bases for J; bases not matched to a gene: 7. CDR3 length equals 14 residues. Germline V CDR1 and CDR2: SNHLY, FYNNEI. In DNA form, the CDR3 reads TGTGCCAGCAGTGACTCCGGGGGGGGTTTTGAGCAGTTCTTC. Its translation is CASSDSGGGFEQFF.

This chain connects TRBV5-1 to TRBJ1-1, with a weak D call TRBD1 (5 bases). CDR3 length: 12 residues. Per germline, CDR1 SGHRS and CDR2 YFSETQ. Trimming left V 4 bases short and J 6 bases short, with 10 bases between. CDR3 region: CASSPGLAEAFF. For the CDR3, the DNA is TGCGCCAGCAGCCCAGGGTTGGCTGAAGCTTTCTTT.

The rearrangement uses TRBV4-1 and TRBJ1-2, with 12 bases that match TRBD1. J lost 6 bases, V lost 3 bases, and 5 bases had no gene match. Per the germline V gene, CDR1 is MGHRA and CDR2 is YSYEKL. The CDR3 spans 15 residues. CDR3: CASSHPGQGADGYTF. CDR3 bases: TGCGCCAGCAGCCACCCGGGACAGGGGGCCGATGGCTACACCTTC.

The chain employs TRBV5-1 and TRBJ1-3; D gene ambiguous. The V end was cut by 4 bases, the J end by 4 bases, with 12 bases between. The germline CDR1 and CDR2 sequences are SGHRS and YFSETQ. The CDR3 loop spans 14 amino acids. CDR3: CASSESGLGNTIYF. The CDR3 nucleotides are TGCGCCAGCAGCGAGAGTGGTCTGGGAAACACCATATATTTT.

As to this clone: Sequence at one end of the junction differs from germline and may be a read error. The chain links TRBV5-6 to TRBJ2-7; 8 positions agree with TRBD1. The CDR3 runs 11 residues. Looked up from germline, CDR1 is SGHDT and CDR2 is YYEEEE. CDR3 loop: CASSSRGPLNF. DNA for the CDR3: TGTGCCAGCAGCTCCAGGGGGCCCTTAAACTTC.

This clone has more than one count but fewer than ten. This chain connects TRBV10-3 to TRBJ1-1; tentatively, D is TRBD1 (6 bases). The V end was cut by 7 bases, the J end by 2 bases, with 11 bases between. This CDR3 comprises 13 residues. Germline V gene data show CDR1 as ENHRY and CDR2 as SYGVKD. CDR3 sequence (DNA): TGTGCCATCAATTCACAGGGAAACACTGAAGCTTTCTTT. Its protein product is CAINSQGNTEAFF.